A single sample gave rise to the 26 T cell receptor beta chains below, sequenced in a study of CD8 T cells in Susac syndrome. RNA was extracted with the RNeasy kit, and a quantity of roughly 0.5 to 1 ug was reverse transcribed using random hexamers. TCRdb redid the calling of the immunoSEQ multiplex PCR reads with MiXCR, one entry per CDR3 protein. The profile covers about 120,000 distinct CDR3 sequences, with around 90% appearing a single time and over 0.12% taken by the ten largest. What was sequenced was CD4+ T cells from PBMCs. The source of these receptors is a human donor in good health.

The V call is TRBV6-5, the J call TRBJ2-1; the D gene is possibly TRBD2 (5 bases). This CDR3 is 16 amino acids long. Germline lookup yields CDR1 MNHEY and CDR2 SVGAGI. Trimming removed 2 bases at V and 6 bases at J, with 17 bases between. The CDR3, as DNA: TGTGCCAGCAGTTACCGGATAACCTCGCGGGCCAATGAGCAGTTCTTC. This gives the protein CASSYRITSRANEQFF.

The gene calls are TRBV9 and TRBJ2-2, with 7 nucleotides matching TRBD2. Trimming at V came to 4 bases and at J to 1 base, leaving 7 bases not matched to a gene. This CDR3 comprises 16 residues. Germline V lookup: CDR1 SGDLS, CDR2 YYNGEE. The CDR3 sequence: CASSPPGGVNTGELFF. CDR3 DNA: TGTGCCAGCAGCCCCCCTGGGGGGGTGAACACCGGGGAGCTGTTTTTT.

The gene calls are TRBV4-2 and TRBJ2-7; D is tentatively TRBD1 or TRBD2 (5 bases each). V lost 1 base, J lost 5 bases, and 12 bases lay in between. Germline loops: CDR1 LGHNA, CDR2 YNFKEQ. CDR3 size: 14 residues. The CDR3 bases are TGTGCCAGCAGCCAAGTAATTCTGGGGGACGAGCAGTACTTC. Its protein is CASSQVILGDEQYF.

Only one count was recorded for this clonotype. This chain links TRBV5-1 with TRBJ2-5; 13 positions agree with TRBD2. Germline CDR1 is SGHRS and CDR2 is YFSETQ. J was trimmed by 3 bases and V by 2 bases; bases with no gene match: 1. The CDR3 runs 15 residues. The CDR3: CASSFGTSGKETQYF. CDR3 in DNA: TGCGCCAGCAGCTTCGGGACTAGCGGGAAAGAGACCCAGTACTTC.

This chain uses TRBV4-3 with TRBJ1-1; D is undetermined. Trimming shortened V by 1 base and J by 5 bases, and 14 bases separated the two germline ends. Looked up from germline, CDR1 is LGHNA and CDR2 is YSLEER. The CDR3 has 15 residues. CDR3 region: CASSQAGERRTEAFF. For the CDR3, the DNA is TGCGCCAGCAGCCAAGCCGGAGAAAGGCGGACTGAAGCTTTCTTT.

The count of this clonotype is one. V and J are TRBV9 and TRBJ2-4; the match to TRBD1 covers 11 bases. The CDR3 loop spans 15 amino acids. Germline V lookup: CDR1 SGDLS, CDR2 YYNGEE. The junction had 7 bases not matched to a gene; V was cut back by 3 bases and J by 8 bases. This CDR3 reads CASSAGTGGIHIQYF. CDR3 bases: TGTGCCAGCAGCGCCGGGACAGGGGGGATCCACATTCAGTACTTC. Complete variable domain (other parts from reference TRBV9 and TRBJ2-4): DSGVTQTPKHLITATGQRVTLRCSPRSGDLSVYWYQQSLDQGLQFLIQYYNGEERAKGNILERFSAQQFPDLHSELNLSSLELGDSALYFCASSAGTGGIHIQYFGAGTRLSVL.

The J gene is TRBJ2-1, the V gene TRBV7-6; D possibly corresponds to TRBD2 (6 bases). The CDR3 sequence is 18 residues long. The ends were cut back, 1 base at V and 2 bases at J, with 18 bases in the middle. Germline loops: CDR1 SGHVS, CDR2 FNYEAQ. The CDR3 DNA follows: TGTGCCAGCAGCTTAGACGGACTCGTGGCGGGGCCCTACAATGAGCAGTTCTTC. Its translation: CASSLDGLVAGPYNEQFF.

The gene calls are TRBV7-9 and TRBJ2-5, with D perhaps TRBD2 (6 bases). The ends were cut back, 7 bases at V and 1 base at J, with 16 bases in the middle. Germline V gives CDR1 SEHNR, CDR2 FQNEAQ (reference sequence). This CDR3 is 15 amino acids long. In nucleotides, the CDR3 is TGTGCCAGCACCCCCCGCGGGGAGCGCCAAGAGACCCAGTACTTC. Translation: CASTPRGERQETQYF.

CDR3 DNA sequence: TGCAGTGCCGGGCAGGGGCAGCTAGGCACCGGGGAGCTGTTTTTT. This gives the protein CSAGQGQLGTGELFF. This chain links TRBV20-1 with TRBJ2-2; a possible D gene is TRBD1 (6 bases). This CDR3 spans 15 amino acids. The V gene's germline CDR1 is DFQATT and CDR2 SNEGSKA (reference sequence). V shed 6 bases and J shed 4 bases, with 18 bases lying between them.

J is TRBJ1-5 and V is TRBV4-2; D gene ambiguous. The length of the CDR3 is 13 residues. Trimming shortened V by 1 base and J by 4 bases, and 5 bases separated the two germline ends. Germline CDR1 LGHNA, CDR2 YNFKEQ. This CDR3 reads CASSQGTNQPQHF. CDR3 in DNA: TGTGCCAGCAGCCAAGGGACTAATCAGCCCCAGCATTTT.

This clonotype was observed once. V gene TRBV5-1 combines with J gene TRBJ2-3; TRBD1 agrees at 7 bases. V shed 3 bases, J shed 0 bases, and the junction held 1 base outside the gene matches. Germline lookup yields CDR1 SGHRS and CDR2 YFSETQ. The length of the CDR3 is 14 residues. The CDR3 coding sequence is TGCGCCAGCAGCTCGACAGGGAGCACAGATACGCAGTATTTT. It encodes CASSSTGSTDTQYF.

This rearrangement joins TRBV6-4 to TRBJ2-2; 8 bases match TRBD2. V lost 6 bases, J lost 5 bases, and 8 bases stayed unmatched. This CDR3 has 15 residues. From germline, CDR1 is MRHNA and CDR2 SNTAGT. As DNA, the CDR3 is TGTGCCAGCAGAAGCGGGGGCCCCCGAACCGGGGAGCTGTTTTTT. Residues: CASRSGGPRTGELFF.

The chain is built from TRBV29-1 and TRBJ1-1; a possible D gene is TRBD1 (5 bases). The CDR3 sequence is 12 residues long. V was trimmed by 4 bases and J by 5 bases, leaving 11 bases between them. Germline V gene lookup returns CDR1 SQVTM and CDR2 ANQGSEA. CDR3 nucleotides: TGCAGCGTTGTGCCCCCAGGGACTGAAGCTTTCTTT. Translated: CSVVPPGTEAFF.

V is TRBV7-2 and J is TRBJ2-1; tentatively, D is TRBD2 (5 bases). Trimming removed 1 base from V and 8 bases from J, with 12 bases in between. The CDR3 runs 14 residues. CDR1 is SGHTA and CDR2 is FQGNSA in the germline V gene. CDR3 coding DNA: TGTGCCAGCAGCTTAGACCCGGGGAGCTATGAGCAGTTCTTC. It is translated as CASSLDPGSYEQFF.

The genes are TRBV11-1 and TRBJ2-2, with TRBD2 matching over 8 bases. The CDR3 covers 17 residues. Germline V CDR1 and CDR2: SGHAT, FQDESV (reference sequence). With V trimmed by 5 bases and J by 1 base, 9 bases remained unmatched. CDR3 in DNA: TGTGCCAGCAGCCGATTGGCGGGGGGTTTGAACACCGGGGAGCTGTTTTTT. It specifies CASSRLAGGLNTGELFF. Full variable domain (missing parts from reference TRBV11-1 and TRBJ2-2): EAEVAQSPRYKITEKSQAVAFWCDPISGHATLYWYRQILGQGPELLVQFQDESVVDDSQLPKDRFSAERLKGVDSTLKIQPAELGDSAMYLCASSRLAGGLNTGELFFGEGSRLTVL.

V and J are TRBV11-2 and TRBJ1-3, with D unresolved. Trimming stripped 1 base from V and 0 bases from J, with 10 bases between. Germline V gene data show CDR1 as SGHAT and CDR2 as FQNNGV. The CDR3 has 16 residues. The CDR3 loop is CASSLGGDRSGNTIYF. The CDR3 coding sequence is TGTGCCAGCAGCTTAGGTGGAGACCGCTCTGGAAACACCATATATTTT.

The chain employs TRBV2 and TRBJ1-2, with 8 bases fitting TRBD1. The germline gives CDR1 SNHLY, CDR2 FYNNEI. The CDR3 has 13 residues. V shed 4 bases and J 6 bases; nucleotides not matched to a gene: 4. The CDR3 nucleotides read TGTGCCAGCAGTGCGGACAGGGCGGATGGCTACACCTTC. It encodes CASSADRADGYTF.

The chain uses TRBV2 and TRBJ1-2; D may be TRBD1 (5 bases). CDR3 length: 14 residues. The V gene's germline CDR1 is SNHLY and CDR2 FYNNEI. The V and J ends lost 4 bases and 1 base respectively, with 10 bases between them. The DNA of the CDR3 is TGTGCCAGCAGTGTTGACAGCCTTAACTATGGCTACACCTTC. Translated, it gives CASSVDSLNYGYTF.

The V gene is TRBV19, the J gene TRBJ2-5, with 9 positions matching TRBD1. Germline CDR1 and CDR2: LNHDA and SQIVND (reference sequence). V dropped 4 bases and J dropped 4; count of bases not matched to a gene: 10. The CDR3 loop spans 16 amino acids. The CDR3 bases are TGTGCCAGTAGTACCAGGACAGGGGCGCTGGGAGAGACCCAGTACTTC. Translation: CASSTRTGALGETQYF.

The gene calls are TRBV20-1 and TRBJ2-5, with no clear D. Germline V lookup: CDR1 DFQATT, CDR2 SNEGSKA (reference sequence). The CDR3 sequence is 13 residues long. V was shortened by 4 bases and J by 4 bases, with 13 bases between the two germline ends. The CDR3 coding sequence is TGCAGTGCTACCTTCGATTCGGGAGAGACCCAGTACTTC. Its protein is CSATFDSGETQYF.

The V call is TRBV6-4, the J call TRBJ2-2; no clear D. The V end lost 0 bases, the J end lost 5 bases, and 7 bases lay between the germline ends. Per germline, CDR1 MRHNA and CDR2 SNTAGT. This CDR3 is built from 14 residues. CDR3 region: CASSDSWVTGELFF. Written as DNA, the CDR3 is TGTGCCAGCAGTGACTCGTGGGTAACCGGGGAGCTGTTTTTT.

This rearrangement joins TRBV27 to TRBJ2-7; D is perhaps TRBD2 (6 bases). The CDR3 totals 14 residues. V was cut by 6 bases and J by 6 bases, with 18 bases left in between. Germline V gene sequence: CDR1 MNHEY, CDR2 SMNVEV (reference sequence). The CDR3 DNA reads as TGTGCCAGCAGGACGGGGACTCTCAGTGGCGAGCAGTACTTC. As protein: CASRTGTLSGEQYF.

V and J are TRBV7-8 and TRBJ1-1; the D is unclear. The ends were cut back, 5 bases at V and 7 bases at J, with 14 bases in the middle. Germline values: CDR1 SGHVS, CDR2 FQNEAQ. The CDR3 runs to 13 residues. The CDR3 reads CASSRDHTYEAFF. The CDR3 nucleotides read TGTGCCAGCAGCAGGGATCACACTTATGAAGCTTTCTTT.

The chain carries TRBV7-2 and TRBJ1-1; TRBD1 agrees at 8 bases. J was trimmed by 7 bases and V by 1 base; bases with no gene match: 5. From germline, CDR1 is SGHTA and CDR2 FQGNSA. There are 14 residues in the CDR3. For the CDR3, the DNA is TGTGCCAGCAGCTTAGGGACAGGGTCAAATGAAGCTTTCTTT. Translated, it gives CASSLGTGSNEAFF. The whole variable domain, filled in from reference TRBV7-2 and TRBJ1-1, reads GAGVSQSPSNKVTEKGKDVELRCDPISGHTALYWYRQSLGQGLEFLIYFQGNSAPDKSGLPSDRFSAERTGGSVSTLTIQRTQQEDSAVYLCASSLGTGSNEAFFGQGTRLTVV.

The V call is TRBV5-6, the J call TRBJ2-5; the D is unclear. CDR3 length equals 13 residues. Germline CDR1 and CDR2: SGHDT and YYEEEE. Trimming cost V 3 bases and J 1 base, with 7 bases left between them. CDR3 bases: TGTGCCAGCAGCTCCCTGGTCCAAGAGACCCAGTACTTC. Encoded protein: CASSSLVQETQYF.

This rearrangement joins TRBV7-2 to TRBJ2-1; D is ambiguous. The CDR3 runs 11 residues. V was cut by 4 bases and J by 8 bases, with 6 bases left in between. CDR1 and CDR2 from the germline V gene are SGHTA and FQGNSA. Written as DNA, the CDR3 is TGTGCCAGCAGCTCGGTCTATGAGCAGTTCTTC. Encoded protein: CASSSVYEQFF.